Presented here are 3 T cell receptor beta chains from one specimen sequenced in a study of T-cell reconstitution after alpha-beta-depleted transplantation in children. Unique molecular identifiers were built into the TCRbeta library. Via MiXCR, TCRdb re-called the PCR reads, giving one row per CDR3 protein. The table has around 450,000 distinct CDR3 sequences, around 46% seen once; the top ten hold under 35%. Here the sequenced sample was PBMCs, taken before TCRalphabeta/CD19-depleted stem cell transplant. All receptors derive from a girl aged 2 to 10 with aplastic anemia, due to receive a stem cell transplant.

In this sample, this clonotype turned up many times. The rearrangement links TRBV20-1 to TRBJ2-6; TRBD1 matches 8 bases. The CDR3 runs to 15 residues. Germline lookup yields CDR1 DFQATT and CDR2 SNEGSKA (reference sequence). The V and J ends lost 6 bases and 0 bases, in that order; junction bases with no gene match: 4. The CDR3 is CSARDRISGANVLTF. CDR3 bases: TGCAGTGCCAGGGACAGGATCTCTGGGGCCAACGTCCTGACTTTC.

In DNA, the CDR3 is TGTGCCAGCAGTTACTCGATACTGGTCCCCAACAATGAGCAGTTCTTC. Its protein is CASSYSILVPNNEQFF. The gene calls are TRBV6-5 and TRBJ2-1, with no clear D. Trimming stripped 0 bases from V and 5 bases from J, with 14 bases between. The CDR3 loop spans 16 amino acids. The germline V gene has CDR1 MNHEY and CDR2 SVGAGI.

The chain uses TRBV20-1 and TRBJ1-1, with a weak D call TRBD1 (6 bases). Germline assignment: CDR1 DFQATT and CDR2 SNEGSKA (reference sequence). This CDR3 spans 12 amino acids. The V gene lost 5 bases and the J gene lost 1 base, with 8 bases spanning the gap. The CDR3 protein is CSAGGPNTEAFF. DNA for the CDR3: TGCAGTGCTGGGGGCCCGAACACTGAAGCTTTCTTT.